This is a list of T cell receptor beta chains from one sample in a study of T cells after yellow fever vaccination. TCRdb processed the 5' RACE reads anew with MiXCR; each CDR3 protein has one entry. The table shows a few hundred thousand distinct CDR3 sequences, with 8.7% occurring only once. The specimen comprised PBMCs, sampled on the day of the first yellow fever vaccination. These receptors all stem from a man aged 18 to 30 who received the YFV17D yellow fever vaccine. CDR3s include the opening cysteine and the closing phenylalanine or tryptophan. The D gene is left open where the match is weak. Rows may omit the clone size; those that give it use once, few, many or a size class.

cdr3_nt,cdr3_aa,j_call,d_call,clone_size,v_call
TGTGCCACCAGCAGAGATCCCATACCTCACAATCAGCCCCAGCATTTT,CATSRDPIPHNQPQHF,TRBJ1-5,.,.,TRBV15
TGTGCCAGCAGTTGGGTTGCGCCCTACGAGCAGTACTTC,CASSWVAPYEQYF,TRBJ2-7,.,many,TRBV12-3/TRBV12-4
TGCGCCAGCAGCCAAGATACTTCCCTCAGGGGGGGCAACTATGGCTACACCTTC,CASSQDTSLRGGNYGYTF,TRBJ1-2,TRBD1,.,TRBV4-1
TGTGCCAGCAGTGACTCTGACAATCAGCCCCAGCATTTT,CASSDSDNQPQHF,TRBJ1-5,.,few,TRBV6-5
TGTGCCAGCAGGTTGGACACGAACACCGGGGAGCTGTTTTTT,CASRLDTNTGELFF,TRBJ2-2,.,many,TRBV6-1
TGTGCCAGCAGCCGAGAAAACATTCAGTACTTC,CASSRENIQYF,TRBJ2-4,.,.,TRBV12-3/TRBV12-4
TGTGCCAGCAGCGCACAGGGGCAGGGTTTTAATGGCTACACCTTC,CASSAQGQGFNGYTF,TRBJ1-2,TRBD1,.,TRBV6-1
TGTGCCAGCAGCTTAGAAGGGCTAGCGGGGAGAGAGACCCAGTACTTC,CASSLEGLAGRETQYF,TRBJ2-5,TRBD2,few,TRBV7-9
TGTGCCAGCAGTTCGAGGACAGGGTTTTCTGAAAAACTGTTTTTT,CASSSRTGFSEKLFF,TRBJ1-4,TRBD1,.,TRBV12-3/TRBV12-4
TGTGCCAGCAGTGGACAGGACCAATACAAAGAGACCCAGTACTTC,CASSGQDQYKETQYF,TRBJ2-5,.,few,TRBV2